This T cell receptor beta chain was recorded in a study of blood T cell repertoires in COVID-19. In the original analysis: Amplified reference gene primers provided the basis for estimating nucleated cell counts. Clones were sequenced by immunoSEQ multiplex PCR, and TCRdb holds only the in-frame ones, with some missing. V and J calls and clone size come straight from that table; D and trimming were deduced from the DNA. Of about 88,000 clones listed, about 90% are singletons. This CDR3 is built from 14 residues. Trimming stripped 1 base from V and 7 bases from J, with 11 bases between. Germline V gene data show CDR1 as LGHNA and CDR2 as YNFKEQ. In Seattle, patients joined the study during active infection and were tracked longitudinally.

The TCR sequence derives from a man between 18 and 29 years old with COVID-19, enrolled during active disease. Sequencing was done on a sample of peripheral blood. The gene calls are TRBV4-2 and TRBJ1-5; D not resolved. The CDR3 region has the DNA TGTGCCAGCAGCCAAGTGGGAGATGAACAGCCCCAGCATTTT. It codes for CASSQVGDEQPQHF.